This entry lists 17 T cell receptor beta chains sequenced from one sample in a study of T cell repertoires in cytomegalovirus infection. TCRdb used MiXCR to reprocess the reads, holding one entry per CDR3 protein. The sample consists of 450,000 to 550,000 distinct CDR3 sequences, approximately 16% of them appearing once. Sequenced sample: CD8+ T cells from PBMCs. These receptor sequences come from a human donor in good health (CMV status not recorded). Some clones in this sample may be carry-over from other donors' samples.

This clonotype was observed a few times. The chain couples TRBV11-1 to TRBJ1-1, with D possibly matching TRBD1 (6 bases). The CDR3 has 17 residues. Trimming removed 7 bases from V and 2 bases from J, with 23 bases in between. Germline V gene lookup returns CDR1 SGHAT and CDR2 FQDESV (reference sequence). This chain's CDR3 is CASTPRSGHRANTEAFF. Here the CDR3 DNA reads TGTGCCAGCACCCCGAGATCTGGACACAGGGCCAACACTGAAGCTTTCTTT. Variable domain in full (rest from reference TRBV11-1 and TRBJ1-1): EAEVAQSPRYKITEKSQAVAFWCDPISGHATLYWYRQILGQGPELLVQFQDESVVDDSQLPKDRFSAERLKGVDSTLKIQPAELGDSAMYLCASTPRSGHRANTEAFFGQGTRLTVV.

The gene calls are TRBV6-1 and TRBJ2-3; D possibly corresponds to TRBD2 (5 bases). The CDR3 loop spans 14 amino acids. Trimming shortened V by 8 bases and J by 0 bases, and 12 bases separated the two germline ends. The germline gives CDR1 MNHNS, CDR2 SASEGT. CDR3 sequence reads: CASSAEPSTDTQYF. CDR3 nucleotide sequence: TGTGCCAGCTCAGCGGAGCCAAGCACAGATACGCAGTATTTT.

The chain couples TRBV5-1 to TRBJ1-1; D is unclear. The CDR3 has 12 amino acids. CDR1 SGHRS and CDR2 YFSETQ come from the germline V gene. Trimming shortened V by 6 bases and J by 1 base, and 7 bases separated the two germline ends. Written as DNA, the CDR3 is TGCGCCAGCACGGCACCGAACACTGAAGCTTTCTTT. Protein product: CASTAPNTEAFF.

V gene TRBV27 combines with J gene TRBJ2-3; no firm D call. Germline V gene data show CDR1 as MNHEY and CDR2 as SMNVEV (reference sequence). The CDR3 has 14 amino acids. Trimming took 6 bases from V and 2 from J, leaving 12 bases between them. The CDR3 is CASSPTRNTDTQYF. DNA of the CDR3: TGTGCCAGCAGCCCGACCCGAAACACAGATACGCAGTATTTT.

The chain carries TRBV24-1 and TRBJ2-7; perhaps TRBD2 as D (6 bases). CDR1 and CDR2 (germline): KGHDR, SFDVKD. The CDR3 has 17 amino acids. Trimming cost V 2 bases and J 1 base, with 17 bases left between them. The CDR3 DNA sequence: TGTGCCACCAGTGATTGCCTGGGACTGCGAAATTCCTACGAGCAGTACTTC. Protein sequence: CATSDCLGLRNSYEQYF.

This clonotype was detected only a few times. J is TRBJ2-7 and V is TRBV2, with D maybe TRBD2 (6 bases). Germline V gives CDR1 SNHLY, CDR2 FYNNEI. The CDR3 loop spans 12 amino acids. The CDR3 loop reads CATDGRRGEQYF. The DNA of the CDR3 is TGTGCAACGGATGGGCGGCGGGGCGAGCAGTACTTC.

This CDR3 is CASSVVGTSGTSTDTQYF. The CDR3 bases are TGTGCCAGCAGCGTAGTTGGGACTAGCGGTACTAGCACAGATACGCAGTATTTT. The J gene is TRBJ2-3, the V gene TRBV9; 11 nucleotides align to TRBD2. Germline V gene lookup returns CDR1 SGDLS and CDR2 YYNGEE. The CDR3 runs 18 residues. V lost 0 bases to trimming and J lost 0 bases; unmatched junction nucleotides: 6.

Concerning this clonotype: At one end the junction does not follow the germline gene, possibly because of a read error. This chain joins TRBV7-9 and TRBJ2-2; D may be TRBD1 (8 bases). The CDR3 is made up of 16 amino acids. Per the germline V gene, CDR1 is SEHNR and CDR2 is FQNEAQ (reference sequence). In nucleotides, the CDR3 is TGTTCCAGCAGCTTAGGGACAGGACTAGTCTCCGGGGAGCTGTTTTTT. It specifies CSSSLGTGLVSGELFF.

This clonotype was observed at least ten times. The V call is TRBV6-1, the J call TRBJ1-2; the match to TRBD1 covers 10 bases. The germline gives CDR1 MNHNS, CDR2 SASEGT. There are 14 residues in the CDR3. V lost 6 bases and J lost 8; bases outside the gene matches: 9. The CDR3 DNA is TGTGCCAGCAGCTCGACAGGGGGCGGTGGAGGCTACACCTTC. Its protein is CASSSTGGGGGYTF.

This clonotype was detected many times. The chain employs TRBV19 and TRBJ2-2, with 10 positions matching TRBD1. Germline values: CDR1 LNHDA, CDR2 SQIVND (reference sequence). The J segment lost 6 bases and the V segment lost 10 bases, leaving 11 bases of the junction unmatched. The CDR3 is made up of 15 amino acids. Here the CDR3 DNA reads TGTGCCACGGGACAGGGGCGAGAGGAGGCCGGGGAGCTGTTTTTT. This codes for CATGQGREEAGELFF.

DNA of the CDR3: TGTGCCAGCAGTTTATTCCACCCCCGGGACAGCAACAATGAGCAGTTCTTC. This translates into CASSLFHPRDSNNEQFF. V gene TRBV27 combines with J gene TRBJ2-1; 7 bases agree with TRBD1. This CDR3 is built from 17 residues. From germline, CDR1 is MNHEY and CDR2 SMNVEV (reference sequence). The trim removed 1 base at V and 5 bases at J, leaving 11 bases unmatched.

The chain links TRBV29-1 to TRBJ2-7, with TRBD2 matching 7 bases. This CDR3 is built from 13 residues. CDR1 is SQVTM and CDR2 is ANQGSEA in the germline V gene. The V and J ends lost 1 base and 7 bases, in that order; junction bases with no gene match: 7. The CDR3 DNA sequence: TGCAGCGTTGAAGGCAGTTGGGGAGGGGAGCAGTACTTC. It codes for CSVEGSWGGEQYF.

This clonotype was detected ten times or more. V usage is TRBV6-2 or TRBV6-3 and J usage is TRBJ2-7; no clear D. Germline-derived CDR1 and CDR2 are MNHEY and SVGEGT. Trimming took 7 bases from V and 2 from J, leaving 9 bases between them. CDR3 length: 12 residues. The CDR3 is CASTQRAYEQYF. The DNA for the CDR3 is TGTGCCAGCACCCAAAGAGCCTACGAGCAGTACTTC.

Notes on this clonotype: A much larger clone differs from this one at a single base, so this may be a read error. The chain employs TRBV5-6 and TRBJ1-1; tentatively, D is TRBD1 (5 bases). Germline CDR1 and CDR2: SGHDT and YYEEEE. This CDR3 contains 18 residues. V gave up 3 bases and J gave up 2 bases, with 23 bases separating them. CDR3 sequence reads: CASSSPFKEGIDNTEAFF. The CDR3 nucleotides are TGTGCCAGCAGCTCGCCGTTTAAGGAGGGGATTGATAACACTGAAGCTTTCTTT.

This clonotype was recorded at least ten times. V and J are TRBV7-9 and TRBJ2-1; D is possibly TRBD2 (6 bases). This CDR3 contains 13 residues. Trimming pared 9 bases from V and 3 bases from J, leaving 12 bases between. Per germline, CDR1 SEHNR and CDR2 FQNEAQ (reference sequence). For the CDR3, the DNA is TGTGCCAGTAGTGGGGGGAACTACAATGAGCAGTTCTTC. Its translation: CASSGGNYNEQFF.

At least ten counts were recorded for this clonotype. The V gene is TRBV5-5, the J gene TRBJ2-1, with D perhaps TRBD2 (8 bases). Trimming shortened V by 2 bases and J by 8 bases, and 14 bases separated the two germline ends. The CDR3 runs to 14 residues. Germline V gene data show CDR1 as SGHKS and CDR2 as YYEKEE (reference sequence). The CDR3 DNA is TGTGCCAGCAGCTTCCCGGGAGGGGGCGATGAGCAGTTCTTC. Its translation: CASSFPGGGDEQFF.

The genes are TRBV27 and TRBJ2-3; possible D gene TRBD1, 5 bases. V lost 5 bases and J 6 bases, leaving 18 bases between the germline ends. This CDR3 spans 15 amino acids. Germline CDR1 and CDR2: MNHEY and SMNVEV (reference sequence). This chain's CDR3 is CASSRQTLTRDTQYF. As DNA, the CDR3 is TGTGCCAGCAGTAGACAGACTCTAACGAGGGATACGCAGTATTTT.